This T cell receptor (beta chain) came from a study of response to subunit inactivated influenza vaccine. The study, taken as a whole, reports: Each seasonal influenza vaccination, the authors suggested, recruits few new T cells.

On this clonotype: What it recognizes is unknown.

V was clipped by 5 bases and J by 1 base; unmatched bases: 4. The CDR3 extends over 16 amino acids. Per the germline V gene, CDR1 is SGHTA and CDR2 is FQGTGA. TCRdb recomputed calls from the RT-PCR reads with MiXCR, one row per CDR3 protein. The table shows 500,000 to 600,000 distinct CDR3 sequences, with less than 8% occurring only once. V usage is TRBV7-3 and J usage is TRBJ2-2; 10 bases align to TRBD1. This TCR was sampled from a man in his fifties or sixties who received an inactivated influenza vaccine. This specimen consisted of PBMCs from blood, obtained around 25 months after vaccination. The CDR3 bases are TGTGCCAGCAGCATGACAGGGGGCTTGAACACCGGGGAGCTGTTTTTT. Translating gives CASSMTGGLNTGELFF.